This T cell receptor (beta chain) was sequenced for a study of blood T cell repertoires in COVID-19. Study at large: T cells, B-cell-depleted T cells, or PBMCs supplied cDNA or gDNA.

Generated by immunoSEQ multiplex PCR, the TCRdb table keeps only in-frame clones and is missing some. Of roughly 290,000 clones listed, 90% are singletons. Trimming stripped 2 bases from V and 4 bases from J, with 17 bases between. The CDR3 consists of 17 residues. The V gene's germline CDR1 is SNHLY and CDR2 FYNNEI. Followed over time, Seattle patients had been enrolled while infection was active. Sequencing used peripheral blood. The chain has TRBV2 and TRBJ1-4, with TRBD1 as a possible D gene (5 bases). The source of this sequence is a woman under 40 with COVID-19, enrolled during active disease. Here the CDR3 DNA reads TGTGCCAGCAGTGAATGGGTGGTCGCACAGGATAATGAAAAACTGTTTTTT. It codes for CASSEWVVAQDNEKLFF.